What follows are 32 T cell receptor beta chains derived from one specimen sequenced in a study of technical replicates of blood from several donors. Using immunoSEQ multiplex PCR, the repertoire was profiled, and TCRdb retains in-frame clones only, with some absent. The sample lists 85,000 to 100,000 clones, around 96% occurring once. The specimen sequenced was T cells isolated from PBMCs. The receptor set was obtained from a human donor in good health.

This rearrangement joins TRBV10-1 to TRBJ2-1; 11 bases align to TRBD2. Per the germline V gene, CDR1 is WNHNN and CDR2 is SYGVQD (reference sequence). V shed 3 bases, J shed 0 bases, and the junction held 10 bases outside the gene matches. The CDR3 is made up of 19 amino acids. The CDR3 protein is CASSEKRLAGQGSYNEQFF. The CDR3 bases are TGCGCCAGCAGTGAAAAAAGACTAGCGGGACAAGGCTCCTACAATGAGCAGTTCTTC.

V usage is TRBV29-1 and J usage is TRBJ1-1; TRBD1 agrees at 10 bases. The ends lost 4 bases at V and 3 bases at J; junction bases unmatched: 5. This CDR3 contains 14 residues. Germline loops: CDR1 SQVTM, CDR2 ANQGSEA. Here the CDR3 reads CSVVRQGADTEAFF. In nucleotides, the CDR3 is TGCAGCGTTGTTAGACAGGGGGCGGACACTGAAGCTTTCTTT.

V is TRBV29-1 and J is TRBJ2-5, with D possibly TRBD1 on 5 matching bases. Germline V CDR1 and CDR2: SQVTM, ANQGSEA. Between the trimmed V and J ends, which lost 4 bases and 4 bases, there was a span of 22 bases. CDR3 size: 16 residues. For the CDR3, the DNA is TGCAGCGTTGTTGGGCCGTATGGGCAGGGAATAGAGACCCAGTACTTC. Translation gives CSVVGPYGQGIETQYF.

The chain couples TRBV5-1 to TRBJ2-3; 7 nucleotides line up with TRBD1. Looked up from germline, CDR1 is SGHRS and CDR2 is YFSETQ. J was trimmed by 2 bases and V by 5 bases; bases with no gene match: 8. The CDR3 totals 15 residues. CDR3 nucleotide sequence: TGCGCCAGCAGTGGTGGCAGGGGGTACACAGATACGCAGTATTTT. Translation gives CASSGGRGYTDTQYF.

Here the CDR3 reads CASSLFRGGYNEQFF. DNA for the CDR3: TGTGCCAGCAGTTTATTCCGGGGGGGCTACAATGAGCAGTTCTTC. The genes are TRBV27 and TRBJ2-1, with TRBD2 identical over 8 bases. The CDR3 extends over 15 amino acids. The V segment lost 1 base and the J segment 3 bases; nucleotides outside the gene matches: 2. CDR1 MNHEY and CDR2 SMNVEV come from the germline V gene (reference sequence).

The chain employs TRBV11-2 and TRBJ1-2, with 8 bases that match TRBD1. Germline CDR1 reads SGHAT; CDR2 reads FQNNGV. V was clipped by 8 bases and J by 8 bases; unmatched bases: 7. The length of the CDR3 is 12 residues. The CDR3 loop reads CASSGQGRGYTF. The CDR3, as DNA: TGTGCCAGCTCTGGACAGGGAAGGGGCTACACCTTC.

V gene TRBV4-1 combines with J gene TRBJ2-7; tentative D call: TRBD2 (6 bases). V gave up 4 bases and J gave up 1 base, with 14 bases separating them. The CDR3 runs to 15 residues. The germline V gene has CDR1 MGHRA and CDR2 YSYEKL. The chain's CDR3 is CASSRKSGLSYEQYF. CDR3 sequence (DNA): TGCGCCAGCAGCCGTAAAAGCGGGCTTTCCTACGAGCAGTACTTC.

V usage is TRBV11-2 and J usage is TRBJ2-6; TRBD1 agrees at 11 bases. Germline CDR1 reads SGHAT; CDR2 reads FQNNGV. V shed 5 bases and J 0 bases; nucleotides not matched to a gene: 9. The CDR3 extends over 19 amino acids. The CDR3 DNA follows: TGTGCCAGCAGCCCAACTTCCGGGACAGGGGGCTCTGGGGCCAACGTCCTGACTTTC. It yields the protein CASSPTSGTGGSGANVLTF.

The rearrangement uses TRBV27 and TRBJ1-2, with 7 positions matching TRBD1. Germline CDR1 and CDR2: MNHEY and SMNVEV (reference sequence). The length of the CDR3 is 13 residues. The junction had 7 bases not matched to a gene; V was cut back by 5 bases and J by 7 bases. CDR3 residues: CASSQTGVSGYTF. The DNA of the CDR3 is TGTGCCAGCAGTCAAACAGGGGTGTCTGGCTACACCTTC.

The CDR3 DNA follows: TGCAGCGTTCTCCGCCATAGCGGGAGTTTGAATGAGCAGTTCTTC. Translating gives CSVLRHSGSLNEQFF. The chain employs TRBV29-1 and TRBJ2-1, with 9 positions matching TRBD2. V lost 5 bases, J lost 7 bases, and 12 bases stayed unmatched. The CDR3 consists of 15 residues. Per the germline V gene, CDR1 is SQVTM and CDR2 is ANQGSEA.

This chain uses TRBV28 with TRBJ1-5; maybe TRBD1 (5 bases). V was trimmed by 6 bases and J by 3 bases, leaving 21 bases between them. Germline CDR1 and CDR2: MDHEN and SYDVKM. This CDR3 contains 17 residues. For the CDR3, the DNA is TGTGCCAGCAGCGCCAGAGGTATCGGACACGTCAATCAGCCCCAGCATTTT. Translated: CASSARGIGHVNQPQHF.

This clone has only a few counts. The chain links TRBV5-4 to TRBJ1-1; the match to TRBD1 covers 7 bases. V shed 4 bases, J shed 6 bases, and the junction held 6 bases outside the gene matches. The CDR3 length is 13 residues. Germline V gene lookup returns CDR1 SGHNT and CDR2 YYREEE (reference sequence). The CDR3 spells CASSPTGTAEAFF. The CDR3 nucleotides read TGTGCCAGCAGCCCGACAGGGACTGCTGAAGCTTTCTTT. The full variable domain, with the rest looked up from reference TRBV5-4 and TRBJ1-1, is ETGVTQSPTHLIKTRGQQVTLRCSSQSGHNTVSWYQQALGQGPQFIFQYYREEENGRGNFPPRFSGLQFPNYSSELNVNALELDDSALYLCASSPTGTAEAFFGQGTRLTVV.

The J gene is TRBJ2-1, the V gene TRBV18; TRBD1 agrees at 7 bases. The germline gives CDR1 KGHSH, CDR2 LQKENI. The CDR3 is 15 amino acids. The trim removed 2 bases at V and 3 bases at J, leaving 4 bases unmatched. The CDR3 bases are TGTGCCAGCTCACCATTTACAGGGGTCTACAATGAGCAGTTCTTC. It yields the protein CASSPFTGVYNEQFF.

The J gene is TRBJ2-6, the V gene TRBV6-6; D ambiguous. Germline CDR1 and CDR2: MNHNY and SVGAGI (reference sequence). The ends were cut back, 4 bases at V and 0 bases at J, with 10 bases in the middle. The CDR3 sequence is 16 residues long. The CDR3 is CASSSKTSSGANVLTF. CDR3 DNA: TGTGCCAGCAGTTCGAAGACTTCCTCTGGGGCCAACGTCCTGACTTTC.

CDR3 sequence reads: CASSPTGTVNYQPQHF. CDR3 bases: TGCGCCAGCAGCCCTACTGGGACAGTTAATTATCAGCCCCAGCATTTT. The chain uses TRBV4-1 and TRBJ1-5, with TRBD1 identical over 7 bases. The CDR3 covers 16 residues. V was clipped by 4 bases and J by 5 bases; unmatched bases: 11. Germline assignment: CDR1 MGHRA and CDR2 YSYEKL.

V usage is TRBV7-2 and J usage is TRBJ2-3; maybe TRBD2 (6 bases). V shed 1 base and J shed 5 bases, with 16 bases lying between them. Germline lookup yields CDR1 SGHTA and CDR2 FQGNSA. This CDR3 is built from 16 residues. CDR3 residues: CASSLGGGMVVDTQYF. CDR3 sequence (DNA): TGTGCCAGCAGCTTAGGCGGCGGGATGGTTGTAGATACGCAGTATTTT.

This rearrangement joins TRBV28 to TRBJ2-3, with 7 bases identical to TRBD1. Germline V gives CDR1 MDHEN, CDR2 SYDVKM. The V gene end was trimmed by 5 bases and the J gene end by 1 base; junction bases not matched to a gene: 6. This CDR3 comprises 15 residues. CDR3 bases: TGTGCCAGCAGTGCGCTGGGACAGCGCACAGATACGCAGTATTTT. Its protein is CASSALGQRTDTQYF.

The rearrangement uses TRBV5-1 and TRBJ2-3; D possibly corresponds to TRBD2 (5 bases). In germline, CDR1 is SGHRS, CDR2 YFSETQ. The CDR3 has 17 amino acids. V was cut by 5 bases and J by 1 base, with 20 bases left in between. In DNA, the CDR3 is TGCGCCAGCAGTTTGCGGACCTCGGGATCACGCACAGATACGCAGTATTTT. It codes for CASSLRTSGSRTDTQYF.

The V gene is TRBV5-1, the J gene TRBJ2-3; 8 nucleotides match TRBD2. The J segment lost 0 bases and the V segment lost 2 bases, leaving 2 bases of the junction unmatched. The germline V gene has CDR1 SGHRS and CDR2 YFSETQ. The CDR3 is made up of 15 amino acids. CDR3 coding DNA: TGCGCCAGCAGCTTTAGCGGGACAAGCACAGATACGCAGTATTTT. Translation gives CASSFSGTSTDTQYF.

This rearrangement joins TRBV4-2 to TRBJ2-1; TRBD2 aligns across 8 bases. J gave up 8 bases and V 5 bases, and 5 bases lay outside the gene matches. The CDR3 has 13 amino acids. CDR1 and CDR2 from the germline V gene are LGHNA and YNFKEQ. CDR3 residues: CASSASGSHEQFF. CDR3 DNA sequence: TGTGCCAGCAGCGCAAGCGGGAGTCATGAGCAGTTCTTC.

The sample holds one count of this clone. V gene TRBV6-5 combines with J gene TRBJ2-7, with TRBD1 identical over 8 bases. The V gene's germline CDR1 is MNHEY and CDR2 SVGAGI. The junction had 6 bases not matched to a gene; V was cut back by 6 bases and J by 2 bases. The length of the CDR3 is 14 residues. For the CDR3, the DNA is TGTGCCAGCAGCTGGGACAGGTCCACCTACGAGCAGTACTTC. It encodes CASSWDRSTYEQYF.

This chain joins TRBV4-2 and TRBJ2-5, with 9 bases identical to TRBD2. Trimming at V came to 4 bases and at J to 4 bases, leaving 13 bases not matched to a gene. The CDR3 loop spans 17 amino acids. Germline loops: CDR1 LGHNA, CDR2 YNFKEQ. The CDR3 region has the DNA TGTGCCAGCAGCCCGCGGGGGGGCGCGGGGGGAGGAGAGACCCAGTACTTC. It is translated as CASSPRGGAGGGETQYF.

The chain carries TRBV12-5 and TRBJ2-3, with D perhaps matching TRBD2 (6 bases). Trimming shortened V by 3 bases and J by 2 bases, and 27 bases separated the two germline ends. Germline V gives CDR1 LGHNT, CDR2 FRNRAP. The CDR3 consists of 20 residues. DNA for the CDR3: TGTGCTAGTGGTTTTGGGGCCAATCCTAGCGCCACCATACTCACAGATACGCAGTATTTT. Protein product: CASGFGANPSATILTDTQYF.

CDR3 protein: CASSSGTALAEAFF. In nucleotides, the CDR3 is TGCGCCAGCAGCTCCGGGACTGCACTAGCTGAAGCTTTCTTT. The V gene is TRBV5-1, the J gene TRBJ1-1; a possible D gene is TRBD1 (5 bases). This CDR3 comprises 14 residues. V was shortened by 3 bases and J by 6 bases, with 15 bases between the two germline ends. Per the germline V gene, CDR1 is SGHRS and CDR2 is YFSETQ.

This chain joins TRBV25-1 and TRBJ1-1; D uncertain. The CDR3 consists of 16 residues. V gave up 3 bases and J gave up 0 bases, with 14 bases separating them. Germline-derived CDR1 and CDR2 are MGHDK and SYGVNS. CDR3 sequence reads: CASSENMGSMNTEAFF. CDR3 nucleotides: TGTGCCAGCAGTGAGAATATGGGGAGCATGAACACTGAAGCTTTCTTT.

The chain is built from TRBV13 and TRBJ1-5; no clear D gene. V dropped 4 bases and J dropped 5 bases, with 6 bases sitting between them. The length of the CDR3 is 12 residues. Germline CDR1 and CDR2: PRHDT and FYEKMQ (reference sequence). DNA for the CDR3: TGTGCCAGCAGCTCCCTCCATCAGCCCCAGCATTTT. As protein: CASSSLHQPQHF.

This chain joins TRBV4-2 and TRBJ1-5, with a tentative D call TRBD1 (6 bases). This CDR3 is 16 amino acids long. Trimming stripped 4 bases from V and 4 bases from J, with 17 bases between. Germline CDR1 LGHNA, CDR2 YNFKEQ. Here the CDR3 reads CASSPYPGEGNQPQHF. CDR3 nucleotide sequence: TGTGCCAGCAGCCCTTACCCAGGGGAGGGGAATCAGCCCCAGCATTTT.

Only a few counts were recorded for this clone. The J gene is TRBJ1-1, the V gene TRBV11-2, with 7 nucleotides matching TRBD1. CDR1 is SGHAT, CDR2 FQNNGV, per germline. CDR3 length equals 15 residues. J lost 3 bases, V lost 5 bases, and 9 bases had no gene match. The CDR3 DNA sequence: TGTGCCAGCAGCACCCGACAGGGCACGGACACTGAAGCTTTCTTT. Its translation is CASSTRQGTDTEAFF. The full variable domain, its missing parts supplied by reference TRBV11-2 and TRBJ1-1, is EAGVAQSPRYKIIEKRQSVAFWCNPISGHATLYWYQQILGQGPKLLIQFQNNGVVDDSQLPKDRFSAERLKGVDSTLKIQPAKLEDSAVYLCASSTRQGTDTEAFFGQGTRLTVV.

This chain joins TRBV7-9 and TRBJ2-3, with 9 positions matching TRBD2. Germline V gene lookup returns CDR1 SEHNR and CDR2 FQNEAQ (reference sequence). V dropped 2 bases and J dropped 2; count of bases not matched to a gene: 5. The CDR3 runs 16 residues. In DNA, the CDR3 is TGTGCCAGCAGCTTAACCCTAGCGGGACCCACAGATACGCAGTATTTT. Translated: CASSLTLAGPTDTQYF.

This rearrangement joins TRBV27 to TRBJ2-1; 7 bases align to TRBD1. The CDR3 totals 19 residues. Trimming removed 7 bases from V and 0 bases from J; junction bases left unmatched: 18. CDR1 is MNHEY and CDR2 is SMNVEV in the germline V gene (reference sequence). The CDR3 region is CASNPGQIPHSLSYNEQFF. CDR3 coding DNA: TGTGCCAGCAACCCGGGACAGATACCTCACTCCCTCTCCTACAATGAGCAGTTCTTC.

This chain links TRBV15 with TRBJ2-3; the D is unclear. Germline V lookup: CDR1 LNHNV, CDR2 YYDKDF (reference sequence). V was cut by 3 bases and J by 9 bases, with 7 bases left in between. This CDR3 contains 11 residues. This CDR3 is CATSSTRTQYF. CDR3 coding DNA: TGTGCCACCAGCAGTACCCGGACGCAGTATTTT.

This chain links TRBV18 with TRBJ2-1; D gene ambiguous. The germline V gene has CDR1 KGHSH and CDR2 LQKENI. With 2 bases removed from V and 0 bases from J, the gap between germline ends came to 11 bases. The CDR3 sequence is 16 residues long. CDR3 DNA: TGTGCCAGCTCACCAACCGAAGGAGTCTCCTACAATGAGCAGTTCTTC. Translated, it gives CASSPTEGVSYNEQFF.